This TCR beta chain was documented in a study of CD8 T cells in Susac syndrome. TCR beta sequencing covered blood CD8+ and CD4+ T cells. Negative isolation yielded CD4+ and CD8+ T cells, and FACS enriched TEMRA cells. Roughly 0.5 to 1 ug RNA was reverse transcribed with random hexamers. The immunoSEQ assay covered 54 Vbeta and 13 Jbeta segments for CDR3. Using its own MiXCR run on the immunoSEQ multiplex PCR reads, TCRdb lists one record per CDR3 protein. This sample carries about 120,000 distinct CDR3 sequences, approximately 93% of them seen once, and the ten largest clones take approximately 0.097%. Sequencing input: CD4+ T cells from PBMCs. The clonotype originates from a human donor with multiple sclerosis.

DNA of the CDR3: TGTGCCAGCAGCCAAGATCTAGGGGGGGCCGCGGACTATGGCTACACCTTC. Translated: CASSQDLGGAADYGYTF. The V and J genes are TRBV3-1 and TRBJ1-2; D is possibly TRBD1 (6 bases). CDR1 LGHDT and CDR2 YNNKEL come from the germline V gene (reference sequence). V was pared by 0 bases and J by 3 bases, with 17 bases between. There are 17 residues in the CDR3. The entire variable domain, with the rest obtained from reference TRBV3-1 and TRBJ1-2, is as follows: DTAVSQTPKYLVTQMGNDKSIKCEQNLGHDTMYWYKQDSKKFLKIMFSYNNKELIINETVPNRFSPKSPDKAHLNLHINSLELGDSAVYFCASSQDLGGAADYGYTFGSGTRLTVV.